This T cell receptor beta chain was identified during a study of blood T cell repertoires in COVID-19. Per the study methods: Amplifying reference gene primers gave estimates of nucleated cell counts. Profiling relied on immunoSEQ multiplex PCR, and the TCRdb table lists in-frame clones only, not all of them. From that table come the V and J calls and clone size; the DNA was used to work out D and trimming. The table has approximately 84,000 clones, over 65% seen once. Germline V gene data show CDR1 as LNHDA and CDR2 as SQIVND (reference sequence). This CDR3 is 16 amino acids long. The ends lost 5 bases at V and 7 bases at J; junction bases unmatched: 5.

The sample consisted of peripheral blood. This TCR was sampled from a middle-aged man with active or convalescent COVID-19. The chain has TRBV19 and TRBJ2-1, with TRBD2 matching over 16 bases. CDR3 in amino acids: CASSAGLAGGENEQFF. The CDR3 DNA reads TGTGCCAGTAGTGCGGGACTAGCGGGGGGGGAAAATGAGCAGTTCTTC.